This TCR beta chain comes out of a study of Ad26.COV2.S vaccination and SARS-CoV-2 variants. Note on this clone: The antigen is not known.

The data were produced by immunoSEQ multiplex PCR, yet TCRdb's version contains in-frame clones alone and is incomplete. The sample contains around 350,000 clones, about 92% of which appear only once. Findings and caveats of the study: Analyses that measured TCR breadth and depth may have underestimated total T cell responses.

Trimming took 3 bases from V and 6 from J, leaving 8 bases between them. The CDR3 is 12 residues long. Germline CDR1 reads SGDLS; CDR2 reads YYNGEE. Here the sequenced sample was peripheral blood, taken after recovery from COVID-19. This rearrangement joins TRBV9 to TRBJ2-3, with D hard to call. The sequence was collected from a human donor who had recovered from COVID-19. As DNA, the CDR3 is TGTGCCAGCAGCGGGTCGTGGGATACGCAGTATTTT. This sequence encodes CASSGSWDTQYF.